The present T cell receptor beta chain was sequenced within a study of response to subunit inactivated influenza vaccine. The CDR3 contains 14 residues. V was clipped by 0 bases and J by 7 bases, with 10 bases between them. Germline CDR1 MNHEY, CDR2 SVGAGI. This clonotype occurred a few times. TCRdb reanalysed the RT-PCR reads using MiXCR and keeps one entry per CDR3 protein. The sample yields 560,000 or so distinct CDR3 sequences, less than 8% seen once. The sequence came from a man aged 45 to 75 who received an inactivated influenza vaccine. This sample comprised PBMCs from blood, obtained about 24 months after vaccination. V is TRBV6-5 and J is TRBJ1-5, with D unclear. The CDR3 DNA is TGTGCCAGCAGTTACTCCGGCGGAGTCCAGCCCCAGCATTTT. As protein: CASSYSGGVQPQHF.